This TCR beta chain came from a study of T-cell reconstitution after alpha-beta-depleted transplantation in children. Comments on this clonotype: The antigen remains undetermined.

The study's findings and limits: T-cell counts and diversity at one year following transplant were attributed mainly to newly produced T cells. Expanded graft clones numbering several hundred reportedly gave rise to alpha-beta T cells about two months after transplant.

V gave up 2 bases and J gave up 1 base; unmatched junction bases: 3. Germline CDR1 reads LGHDT; CDR2 reads YNNKEL (reference sequence). This CDR3 is built from 15 residues. Unique molecular identifiers were incorporated during preparation of the TCRbeta library. TCRdb called the PCR reads again in MiXCR, with one record for every CDR3 protein. The sample has about 980,000 distinct CDR3 sequences, about 29% seen once; the top ten hold about 28%. This clonotype was sampled from a boy in the first two years of life who had a stem cell transplant for SCID, so the T cells may come from the graft donor. The chain recombines TRBV3-1 with TRBJ2-7; TRBD2 matches 9 bases. The sequencing here drew on PBMCs, mostly from graft donor cells, taken 360 days after TCRalphabeta/CD19-depleted stem cell transplant. The CDR3 spells CASSQPAGGSYEQYF. CDR3 DNA: TGTGCCAGCAGCCAACCAGCGGGGGGTTCCTACGAGCAGTACTTC.